One T cell receptor beta chain is described in this entry. Its antigen is not known. The sample is drawn from a study of T cell responses to AZD1222 COVID-19 vaccine. Germline-derived CDR1 and CDR2 are SQVTM and ANQGSEA. CDR3 length: 13 amino acids. The V end lost 6 bases, the J end lost 2 bases, and 13 bases lay between the germline ends. Produced via immunoSEQ multiplex PCR; TCRdb's table is partial and in-frame only. Here the sample spans about 59,000 clones, about 88% being singletons. Broader study findings: Only after the peak T cell response were repertoires sampled. A rise in Spike-specific TCR breadth and depth followed two AZD1222 doses.

Pooling was applied to second doses at about 4 or about 12 weeks. The TCR originated in an adult who received the AZD1222 COVID-19 vaccine. The sequenced sample was peripheral blood, obtained 28 days after the second AZD1222 dose. V and J are TRBV29-1 and TRBJ2-5; perhaps TRBD2 as D (5 bases). CDR3 residues: CSVGDGGQETQYF. As DNA, the CDR3 is TGCAGCGTGGGCGACGGAGGACAAGAGACCCAGTACTTC. The variable domain in full, with the rest retrieved from reference TRBV29-1 and TRBJ2-5, is SAVISQKPSRDICQRGTSLTIQCQVDSQVTMMFWYRQQPGQSLTLIATANQGSEATYESGFVIDKFPISRPNLTFSTLTVSNMSPEDSSIYLCSVGDGGQETQYFGPGTRLLVL.